One sample yielded the 3 T cell receptor beta chains listed below, sequenced in a study of cytomegalovirus exposure and HLA in healthy donors. A multiplex PCR was run with 60 Vbeta primers and 13 Jbeta primers. Some clones are missing from TCRdb's copy, which holds only in-frame ones; the method was immunoSEQ multiplex PCR. This sample has around 200,000 clones; 60% to 80% occur once, and the top ten carry around 1.6%. Material for sequencing was PBMCs. Receptors were obtained from a woman under 30 in good health and CMV-seronegative.

The chain couples TRBV6-5 to TRBJ2-1; 7 bases are shared with TRBD1. Germline loops: CDR1 MNHEY, CDR2 SVGAGI. V trimming: 1 base; J trimming: 7 bases; junction bases outside the gene matches: 7. This CDR3 has 15 amino acids. The CDR3 coding sequence is TGTGCCAGCAGTTACTTTTCTAAGACAGGGAATGAGCAGTTCTTC. Its translation is CASSYFSKTGNEQFF.

This clone came up once. This sequence joins TRBV19 and TRBJ2-7, with TRBD1 matching over 7 bases. Losses at the gene ends were 6 bases for V and 2 bases for J; bases not matched to a gene: 7. The CDR3 extends over 14 amino acids. CDR1 and CDR2 from the germline V gene are LNHDA and SQIVND (reference sequence). In nucleotides, the CDR3 is TGTGCCAGTAGCCCGGGACAGAGAACCTACGAGCAGTACTTC. Encoded protein: CASSPGQRTYEQYF. The full variable domain, its missing parts supplied by reference TRBV19 and TRBJ2-7, is DGGITQSPKYLFRKEGQNVTLSCEQNLNHDAMYWYRQDPGQGLRLIYYSQIVNDFQKGDIAEGYSVSREKKESFPLTVTSAQKNPTAFYLCASSPGQRTYEQYFGPGTRLTVT.

The chain recombines TRBV6-5 with TRBJ1-2, with 9 nucleotides matching TRBD1. The CDR3 covers 15 residues. Germline CDR1 reads MNHEY; CDR2 reads SVGAGI. The junction had 12 bases not matched to a gene; V was cut back by 6 bases and J by 7 bases. The CDR3 coding sequence is TGTGCCAGCAGCACCACCCAACAGGGGGCGTCTGGCTACACCTTC. It is translated as CASSTTQQGASGYTF.